The present T cell receptor (beta chain) was sequenced within a study of cytotoxic CD8 clonotypes in ibrutinib-treated CLL. The overall study: An average of 255,043 productive templates and 94,082 productive rearrangements was obtained per sample.

Method: immunoSEQ multiplex PCR; TCRdb's copy keeps in-frame clones and lacks some. The sample has hundreds of thousands of clones, 60% to 75% seen once. Whole-study results and caveats: Patients with sustained remission and those progressing were sampled at differing times.

V shed 1 base, J shed 8 bases, and the junction held 3 bases outside the gene matches. The germline gives CDR1 SQVTM, CDR2 ANQGSEA. The CDR3 length is 13 residues. Details on this clone: Its antigen remains unknown.

Sequenced material: PBMCs, taken after 24 months of ibrutinib treatment. The sequence derives from a human donor with chronic lymphocytic leukemia. The chain couples TRBV29-1 to TRBJ2-4; 9 positions match TRBD1. Here the CDR3 DNA reads TGCAGCGTTGAAGGGGACAGGGACTACATTCAGTACTTC. This translates into CSVEGDRDYIQYF.